This TCR beta chain was sequenced during a study of blood T cell repertoires in COVID-19. Researchers sorted participants into cohorts using their self-reported clinical history. Recovered participants had two consecutive negative NP/OP PCR tests, healthcare professional clearance, or symptom resolution. The CDR3 length is 16 residues. After removal of 4 bases from V and 6 bases from J, the junction contained 5 bases not matched to a gene. CDR1 and CDR2 from the germline V gene are SGHNT and YYREEE (reference sequence). Libraries were prepared by immunoSEQ multiplex PCR; TCRdb keeps only in-frame clonotypes and omits some of them. This sample has approximately 350,000 clones; about four fifths occur once, and the top ten carry around 5%.

Sequenced sample: PBMCs or T cells enriched from blood (not recorded which). The TCR sequence derives from a woman aged 45-60 years who had recovered from COVID-19. V gene TRBV5-4 combines with J gene TRBJ1-6, with TRBD1 matching 12 bases. In DNA, the CDR3 is TGTGCCAGCAGCGAGGGACAGGGGGCGGTTAATTCACCCCTCCACTTT. Its translation is CASSEGQGAVNSPLHF.